These 27 T cell receptor beta chains were all obtained from the same sample, sequenced in a study of cytomegalovirus exposure and HLA in healthy donors. 60 Vbeta and 13 Jbeta primers were used in PCR. Sequencing used immunoSEQ multiplex PCR; TCRdb keeps in-frame clones, though not all of them. The data contain under 200,000 clones, 70% to 85% of them singletons. Input material: PBMCs. All receptors come from a woman aged 40 to 50 in good health and CMV-seronegative.

The CDR3 DNA sequence: TGTGCCAGCACCCCACAGGGGGCGTTTCACCTAGGTGGCTACACCTTC. Protein: CASTPQGAFHLGGYTF. The J gene is TRBJ1-2, the V gene TRBV28, with 9 bases aligning to TRBD1. V lost 7 bases, J lost 7 bases, and 16 bases stayed unmatched. Germline V gene sequence: CDR1 MDHEN, CDR2 SYDVKM. The CDR3 is made up of 16 amino acids.

The CDR3 here is CASRELDRRFNYGYTF. The DNA of the CDR3 is TGTGCCAGCAGAGAACTAGACAGGAGATTTAACTATGGCTACACCTTC. The chain recombines TRBV6-1 with TRBJ1-2; the D gene is possibly TRBD1 (6 bases). CDR1 MNHNS and CDR2 SASEGT come from the germline V gene. CDR3 length: 16 residues. The ends were cut back, 6 bases at V and 1 base at J, with 18 bases in the middle.

The rearrangement uses TRBV5-4 and TRBJ2-5, with D possibly being TRBD1 (7 bases). The germline V and J ends were trimmed by 4 bases and 1 base, with 17 bases remaining between them. The CDR3 has 16 amino acids. The germline V gene has CDR1 SGHNT and CDR2 YYREEE (reference sequence). CDR3 coding DNA: TGTGCCAGCAGCCCCTCAGGGGGGATCCCCCAAGAGACCCAGTACTTC. Amino acids: CASSPSGGIPQETQYF.

The chain couples TRBV6-1 to TRBJ1-2; the match to TRBD1 covers 7 bases. Looked up from germline, CDR1 is MNHNS and CDR2 is SASEGT. The CDR3 sequence is 15 residues long. The junction had 12 bases not matched to a gene; V was cut back by 6 bases and J by 5 bases. The CDR3 sequence: CASREGQLNLYGYTF. The CDR3 bases are TGTGCCAGCAGGGAGGGACAGCTAAATTTATATGGCTACACCTTC.

This chain uses TRBV19 with TRBJ1-1, with 9 bases lining up with TRBD1. Losses at the gene ends were 7 bases for V and 6 bases for J; bases not matched to a gene: 3. CDR3 length: 12 residues. Germline-derived CDR1 and CDR2 are LNHDA and SQIVND (reference sequence). For the CDR3, the DNA is TGTGCCAGTAAGGGGACAGGGCCTGAAGCTTTCTTT. Translating gives CASKGTGPEAFF.

The rearrangement links TRBV19 to TRBJ1-1; TRBD1 matches 7 bases. The CDR3 contains 15 residues. Looked up from germline, CDR1 is LNHDA and CDR2 is SQIVND (reference sequence). V trimming: 4 bases; J trimming: 1 base; junction bases outside the gene matches: 6. The CDR3 DNA sequence: TGTGCCAGTAGTACCTCGGACAGGACGAACACTGAAGCTTTCTTT. It specifies CASSTSDRTNTEAFF.

The chain couples TRBV6-6 to TRBJ1-3; the D is unclear. V dropped 7 bases and J dropped 4 bases, with 14 bases sitting between them. The CDR3 extends over 14 amino acids. CDR1 and CDR2 (germline): MNHNY, SVGAGI (reference sequence). CDR3 DNA sequence: TGTGCCAGCACCACAGAGCTCTCGGGAAACACCATATATTTT. It yields the protein CASTTELSGNTIYF.

The chain uses TRBV4-3 and TRBJ1-5; 7 bases map to TRBD1. V gave up 4 bases and J gave up 5 bases; unmatched junction bases: 5. The CDR3 consists of 14 residues. CDR1 and CDR2 (germline): LGHNA, YSLEER. CDR3 region: CASSPSTGDQPQHF. Written as DNA, the CDR3 is TGCGCCAGCAGCCCCTCTACAGGGGATCAGCCCCAGCATTTT.

This clone was picked up a small number of times. The V gene is TRBV27, the J gene TRBJ2-7; the match to TRBD1 covers 10 bases. CDR1 MNHEY and CDR2 SMNVEV come from the germline V gene (reference sequence). After removal of 5 bases from V and 3 bases from J, the junction contained 4 bases not matched to a gene. The length of the CDR3 is 14 residues. Here the CDR3 reads CASSETGGVYEQYF. In DNA form, the CDR3 reads TGTGCCAGCAGTGAGACAGGGGGCGTCTACGAGCAGTACTTC.

This clone was seen more than once but under ten times. V is TRBV5-1 and J is TRBJ1-2; possible D gene TRBD1, 5 bases. V shed 3 bases and J shed 6 bases, with 6 bases lying between them. The CDR3 is 11 amino acids. Germline lookup yields CDR1 SGHRS and CDR2 YFSETQ. The chain's CDR3 is CASSSGDGYTF. CDR3 in DNA: TGCGCCAGCAGCTCGGGGGATGGCTACACCTTC.

The chain joins TRBV27 to TRBJ1-1; D remains unclear. The CDR3 is 16 residues long. Trimming removed 6 bases at V and 1 base at J, with 18 bases between. Germline V lookup: CDR1 MNHEY, CDR2 SMNVEV (reference sequence). The CDR3 coding sequence is TGTGCCAGCAGCCACTCGGCGGGTTCGTGGAACACTGAAGCTTTCTTT. Translated: CASSHSAGSWNTEAFF.

This chain joins TRBV7-2 and TRBJ1-3; D unclear. V lost 6 bases and J lost 1, with 10 bases in between. CDR3 length equals 14 residues. CDR1 SGHTA and CDR2 FQGNSA come from the germline V gene. In nucleotides, the CDR3 is TGTGCCAGCAGTCGCATAGATTCTGGAAACACCATATATTTT. Translating gives CASSRIDSGNTIYF.

The genes are TRBV29-1 and TRBJ2-2; maybe TRBD2 (5 bases). Per the germline V gene, CDR1 is SQVTM and CDR2 is ANQGSEA. This CDR3 has 11 residues. V was cut by 5 bases and J by 7 bases, with 8 bases left in between. The CDR3, as DNA: TGCAGCGTTCTGCGGGTCGGGGAGCTGTTTTTT. Translation: CSVLRVGELFF.

The chain has TRBV2 and TRBJ2-1, with D possibly being TRBD1 (6 bases). The ends were cut back, 3 bases at V and 0 bases at J, with 15 bases in the middle. Germline V gene lookup returns CDR1 SNHLY and CDR2 FYNNEI. The CDR3 consists of 17 residues. As DNA, the CDR3 is TGTGCCAGCAGTGACCCCCGGACAGTGAACTCCTACAATGAGCAGTTCTTC. Its protein is CASSDPRTVNSYNEQFF.

The chain is built from TRBV7-2 and TRBJ1-2, with 9 bases fitting TRBD1. There are 14 residues in the CDR3. J was trimmed by 4 bases and V by 1 base; bases with no gene match: 1. Germline CDR1 is SGHTA and CDR2 is FQGNSA. Here the CDR3 DNA reads TGTGCCAGCAGCTTAGGGGACAGGGTCTATGGCTACACCTTC. Its translation: CASSLGDRVYGYTF. Variable domain in full (rest from reference TRBV7-2 and TRBJ1-2): GAGVSQSPSNKVTEKGKDVELRCDPISGHTALYWYRQSLGQGLEFLIYFQGNSAPDKSGLPSDRFSAERTGGSVSTLTIQRTQQEDSAVYLCASSLGDRVYGYTFGSGTRLTVV.

As to this clone: Other DNA sequences in the same sample also yield this CDR3. The gene calls are TRBV19 and TRBJ2-7; 8 bases match TRBD1. Germline assignment: CDR1 LNHDA and CDR2 SQIVND (reference sequence). The CDR3 loop spans 13 amino acids. The V and J ends lost 4 bases and 3 bases, in that order; junction bases with no gene match: 2. CDR3 bases: TGTGCCAGTAGTACGGGGACAGGCTACGAGCAGTACTTC. It yields the protein CASSTGTGYEQYF.

V is TRBV19 and J is TRBJ1-5; 8 nucleotides agree with TRBD1. This CDR3 comprises 14 residues. The germline gives CDR1 LNHDA, CDR2 SQIVND (reference sequence). V lost 8 bases and J lost 4; bases outside the gene matches: 7. CDR3 residues: CASYLTGGNQPQHF. The CDR3 nucleotides read TGTGCCAGTTATCTTACAGGGGGGAATCAGCCCCAGCATTTT.

The chain combines TRBV4-1 with TRBJ1-1; D is undetermined. Trimming stripped 4 bases from V and 0 bases from J, with 15 bases between. CDR1 and CDR2 from the germline V gene are MGHRA and YSYEKL. The CDR3 covers 16 residues. CDR3 in amino acids: CASSLSGVNLNTEAFF. CDR3 bases: TGCGCCAGCAGCCTGAGCGGGGTGAATTTGAACACTGAAGCTTTCTTT.

This clone appeared a few times. The CDR3 DNA reads as TGTGCCAGCAGGGGGACAGGGTGGTACGAGCAGTACTTC. Translating it yields CASRGTGWYEQYF. The rearrangement links TRBV6-5 to TRBJ2-7; 9 bases fit TRBD1. Germline lookup yields CDR1 MNHEY and CDR2 SVGAGI. With V trimmed by 6 bases and J by 4 bases, 4 bases remained unmatched. The CDR3 extends over 13 amino acids.

This clone was observed a handful of times. The chain employs TRBV2 and TRBJ1-2; D unclear. Trimming stripped 10 bases from V and 1 base from J, with 16 bases between. Germline CDR1 reads SNHLY; CDR2 reads FYNNEI. The CDR3 runs 14 residues. CDR3 in DNA: TGTGCCACACGCGGGTTACAGATTAACTATGGCTACACCTTC. It encodes CATRGLQINYGYTF.

This clone was observed a few times. The chain links TRBV4-3 to TRBJ2-1; 9 bases are a match to TRBD2. Germline assignment: CDR1 LGHNA and CDR2 YSLEER. CDR3 length: 15 amino acids. V trimming: 0 bases; J trimming: 15 bases; junction bases outside the gene matches: 12. CDR3 in amino acids: CASSQDVEGLATPFF. The CDR3 region has the DNA TGCGCCAGCAGCCAAGATGTAGAGGGACTAGCAACACCGTTCTTC.

The chain is built from TRBV2 and TRBJ1-6; 7 bases are shared with TRBD1. Germline CDR1 reads SNHLY; CDR2 reads FYNNEI. CDR3 length equals 14 residues. The J segment lost 5 bases and the V segment lost 10 bases, leaving 8 bases of the junction unmatched. The CDR3 coding sequence is TGTGCCACCGGACAGGTGACGGATAATTCACCCCTCCACTTT. It yields the protein CATGQVTDNSPLHF.

This chain joins TRBV5-1 and TRBJ1-2; 9 bases line up with TRBD1. Germline CDR1 is SGHRS and CDR2 is YFSETQ. This CDR3 is built from 16 residues. The J segment lost 3 bases and the V segment lost 0 bases, leaving 6 bases of the junction unmatched. CDR3 loop: CASSLEDRGYDYGYTF. The CDR3 coding sequence is TGCGCCAGCAGCTTGGAGGACAGGGGCTATGACTATGGCTACACCTTC.

V and J are TRBV5-1 and TRBJ1-2; no reliable D call. The germline V gene has CDR1 SGHRS and CDR2 YFSETQ. This CDR3 contains 16 residues. V was clipped by 3 bases and J by 2 bases, with 17 bases between them. For the CDR3, the DNA is TGCGCCAGCAGCTCGACCACGGGAGCCGCAAACTATGGCTACACCTTC. This sequence encodes CASSSTTGAANYGYTF.

The count of this clone is one. The V and J genes are TRBV5-5 and TRBJ2-5; TRBD1 is a possible D gene (6 bases). Trimming took 0 bases from V and 6 from J, leaving 15 bases between them. Germline CDR1 SGHKS, CDR2 YYEKEE (reference sequence). The CDR3 spans 15 residues. CDR3 bases: TGTGCCAGCAGCTTGGATTGGGGCAGGGGACAGACCCAGTACTTC. It is translated as CASSLDWGRGQTQYF.

The chain has TRBV11-2 and TRBJ2-3, with D tentatively TRBD2 (5 bases). There are 15 residues in the CDR3. Trimming stripped 5 bases from V and 3 bases from J, with 15 bases between. CDR1 is SGHAT and CDR2 is FQNNGV in the germline V gene. In nucleotides, the CDR3 is TGTGCCAGCAGCCTGGACGGGAAACGAACAGATACGCAGTATTTT. It encodes CASSLDGKRTDTQYF.

V gene TRBV5-1 combines with J gene TRBJ2-5; tentatively, D is TRBD1 (6 bases). The J call is doubtful: the DNA matches TRBJ2-7 better. The CDR3 spans 12 residues. Germline CDR1 and CDR2: SGHRS and YFSETQ. DNA for the CDR3: TGCGCCAGCAGCAAACAGGGCGTCGAGCAGTACTTC. It codes for CASSKQGVEQYF.